This T cell receptor beta chain derives from a study of cytomegalovirus exposure and HLA in healthy donors (dated by TCRdb to the late 2010s). Background on the whole study: According to an earlier analysis of several hundred of the donors, about 170 million T cells yielded 90 million to 130 million unique TCR beta sequences and around 280 Gb of sequence data. An early release covering approximately 600 HLA-typed donors comprised about 300 gigabases of sequencing data and roughly 85 million unique TCR sequences. Of the 398 genotyped donors, over 70% fell in the genetic ancestry cluster associated with self-reported Caucasian donors. The study was designed to test whether signatures of past pathogen exposure could be identified by cataloging public T cell receptors. Using immunosequencing, the study profiled T cell repertoires from fewer than 700 subjects and related those repertoires to cytomegalovirus serostatus. Along with the roughly 670-subject first cohort, a separate validation cohort of about 110 different subjects was used. High-throughput TCR immunosequencing, statistical association of individual TCRs with disease status, and machine learning were combined to predict cytomegalovirus infection status. A later analysis re-examined previously published TCR beta repertoires from about 670 donors and added high-resolution HLA genotyping to investigate patterns of TCR occurrence. The later analysis used no new phenotypic data to find candidate immune exposures, relying instead on TCR beta sequences and their occurrence across donors. To decide whether each TCR beta V gene segment behaved as functional or pseudogenic, an earlier analysis of nearly 600 of the donors relied on high-throughput TCR beta sequencing. Donor age, sex, ethnicity and CMV serostatus were collected together with the repertoire data. Genome-wide SNP genotypes for about 65% of the roughly 670 donors were used in a later genetic analysis, which treated that subset as a discovery cohort. Every discovery cohort repertoire had been produced on one sequencing platform. Class I and class II HLA loci were covered by the typing at four-digit resolution. Typing coverage varied by locus: about 620-630 donors for A, B, C, DRB1 and DQB1; more than 500 for DQA1; nearly 610 for DPA1; under 490 for DPB1. Because of strong linkage in the cohort, a few DR-DQ haplotypes were treated as single units for association and clustering. On average, about 240,000 unique TCR beta nucleotide sequences were sequenced per donor among about 400 genotyped donors of the cohort, with 15% to 20% of those sequences being non-productive.

Study-wide conclusions, independent of this receptor: A later analysis found that HLA-associated TCR beta chains were more clonally expanded and had lower generation probabilities than equally common non-associated chains. According to a later analysis, parvovirus B19, influenza, CMV and Epstein-Barr virus appeared linked to several top co-occurrence clusters. An earlier analysis of roughly 570 of the donors showed that most TCR beta V segments appeared in productive rearrangements either about 90% or about 30% of the time, which broadly matched IMGT annotations. A further reported finding was that TCR beta sequences accurately predicted the HLA-A and HLA-B alleles for most subjects in the first cohort. The earlier analysis of approximately 540 of the donors excluded over 15 rarely observed V segments, including chromosome 9 orphons, because counts were too low. In this cohort, only TCR beta chains were sequenced, and detectable features were limited by the absence of alpha or paired-chain data. The presence/absence analyses assumed that sequencing depth was roughly uniform across donors, and that assumption may not be true. Immune exposure information for the cohort was limited to CMV serostatus. Because HLA typing was unavailable for some donors at each locus, only the typed subset was used in association tests. In a later analysis, most CMV-associated TCR beta chains were found to appear HLA-restricted, with HLA associations seemingly driven largely by CMV exposure. According to a later genetic analysis, donors in an Asian-associated ancestry cluster had fewer N-insertions in productive TCRs than the roughly 660-donor mean. While some public TCRs were present in many individuals, most TCR sequences turned up only very rarely across donors. The authors suggested that the approach could potentially be generalized to other disease states and immunological phenotypes. The study gave a list of about 160 TCR beta chains associated with cytomegalovirus. At a false discovery rate of 0.05, a later analysis linked roughly 17,000 TCR beta sequences to specific HLA alleles. Some IMGT-functional V segments, including TRBV6-2 and TRBV6-3, could not be told apart with the 87-base-pair reads, so those segments were excluded. Correlated functional status among segregating V segments might reflect linkage disequilibrium, but an unknown experimental factor could not be ruled out. When HLA alleles, especially DR and DQ, strongly co-occurred, attributing TCR associations to individual alleles was difficult. In vitro tests confirmed that a few of the cytomegalovirus-associated TCR beta chains recognize cytomegalovirus antigens. A cluster of highly shared sequence variants was judged likely to be a technical artifact of the sequencing pipeline. In a later analysis, TCR association rates were found to vary across HLA loci, with the most associated TCRs seen for DRB1 alleles and the fewest for HLA-C alleles. Cytomegalovirus status was reported to be diagnosed by the classifier with high specificity and sensitivity in both the original and validation cohorts. A later genetic analysis associated a missense DCLRE1C variant with V-gene and J-gene trimming of TCR beta chains, and an independent cohort replicated the association.

The germline V gene provides CDR1 KGHSH and CDR2 LQKENI. The junction carries 10 bases between V and J, which are trimmed by 3 bases and 1 base respectively. CDR3 length: 14 amino acids, cysteine to phenylalanine. Only the CDR3 region is kept as DNA, spanning 42 bases read in frame from base 1. Worth noting for this clone: Its antigen remains unidentified. Per-base quality was not reported, and no clone a single base away is much larger than it. Additional DNA sequences in this sample encode the identical CDR3.

The cohort consisted of some 730 healthy bone marrow donors. At the time of sampling, every cohort member was nominally healthy, though immune exposures that went unrecorded were likely present. The donor was CMV seronegative and was included in the group of a few hundred seronegative cohort members. Every donor gave a peripheral blood sample, and the peripheral blood mononuclear cells from that sample were used for TCR beta sequencing. Genomic DNA extraction from the blood cell samples was performed with the Qiagen DNeasy Blood Extraction Kit. The library relied on the immunoSEQ multiplex PCR assay. For the multiplex PCR, a mixture combining 60 forward primers for TCR Vbeta segments and 13 reverse primers for TCR Jbeta segments was used. The CDR3 region of rearranged TCR beta genes was amplified from genomic DNA with a multiplex PCR assay. The amplified TCR beta libraries were sequenced on the Illumina HiSeq System as 87-base-pair reads. The authors' pipeline ran thus. A later analysis tallied around 82 million unique TCR beta chains across the roughly 610 repertoires, and around 12 million of those chains were shared by two or more donors. Raw reads were error-corrected and collapsed into unique sequences by a nearest-neighbor algorithm in which closely related sequences were merged to remove PCR and sequencing errors. To assign V, D and J gene segments, CDR3 sequences were aligned to IMGT reference sequences. For a sequence to be retained, a match of at least six nucleotides was required to both a V gene segment and a J gene segment. Rearrangements were classified as productive when the CDR3 lacked stop codons and remained in frame with V and J, and all other rearrangements were classified as non-productive. Following IMGT convention, CDR3 was defined as the stretch from the second conserved V-encoded cysteine up to the conserved J-encoded phenylalanine. Sequences without an unambiguous match to a single V gene segment were excluded from the earlier analysis of about 600 of the donors. An earlier analysis of 500 to 700 of the donors classified V segments as functional when productive rearrangements were above 56.7% and as segregating when the standard deviation between donors was above 5%. A statistical classification framework was developed to diagnose cytomegalovirus status using the catalog of TCR beta chain sequences. A later analysis assigned V and J genes by comparing TCR nucleotide sequences with IMGT/GENE-DB human TR gene sequences. The TCRdist pipeline was used in a later analysis to assign CDR3 sequences and most-parsimonious VDJ recombination scenarios. In a later analysis, every TCR beta chain was defined by the combination of its CDR3 amino acid sequence and its V-gene family, and reads without a unique V-gene family were dropped. A later analysis removed 592 highly shared, low-generation-probability nucleotide sequences to deal with suspected cross-contamination and a sequencing artifact. In a later analysis, a clonal expansion index for each public chain was calculated from normalized within-repertoire ranks of inferred template counts. In a later analysis, generation probabilities were computed with a VDJ recombination model fitted to out-of-frame rearrangements, and the resulting probabilities were checked against IGoR. Hypergeometric tests were used in a later analysis to score TCR-TCR, TCR-HLA and TCR-CMV co-occurrence, with a repertoire-size bias correction applied to the TCR pairs. A later analysis estimated false discovery rates by permuting HLA or CMV assignments 20 times. In a later analysis, co-occurring TCRs were grouped using DBSCAN, with TCRdist sequence similarity added in when clustering inside HLA-allele-positive subsets. For co-occurrence clustering, repertoires with fewer than 30,000 or more than 120,000 public chains were excluded, along with a handful of repertoires with anomalous nucleotide sharing. Not all clones reach the TCRdb copy of this immuneACCESS table, which keeps in-frame sequences only. Checked studies attribute under half of the gap to unresolved V genes and leave the rest unexplained. V and J calls and clone size are copied from that table; D and trimming were computed from the DNA. Here the sample has about 190,000 clones; under 85% occur a single time. Roughly 1.6% of the sample goes to the ten largest clones.

The specimen sequenced was PBMCs. Recombination connected TRBV18 to TRBJ2-7; 7 matching bases give a weak D call of TRBD1. The TCR was taken from a woman in her late teens or twenties in good health and CMV-seronegative. CDR3 reads: CASSPPGGSYEQYF. At the DNA level, the sequence is TGTGCCAGCTCACCTCCAGGGGGGTCCTACGAGCAGTACTTC. Beyond the CDR3, the reference TRBV18 and TRBJ2-7 genes provide the residues; the full variable domain reads: NAGVMQNPRHLVRRRGQEARLRCSPMKGHSHVYWYRQLPEEGLKFMVYLQKENIIDESGMPKERFSAEFPKEGPSILRIQQVVRGDSAAYFCASSPPGGSYEQYFGPGTRLTVT.